This T cell receptor beta chain was found in a study of cytomegalovirus exposure and HLA in healthy donors. Study background: Prior work identified 120 million or so unique TCR beta sequences in about 179 million T cells. The study's findings and limits: CMV serostatus was the only immune exposure information that was available. TCR association rates varied by HLA locus in a later analysis, with DRB1 highest and HLA-C lowest. With later analysis, a missense DCLRE1C variant became linked to TCR beta V- and J-gene trimming.

Concerning this clone: Its antigen is currently unknown.

13 Jbeta primers and 60 Vbeta primers were used for the PCR. Generated by immunoSEQ multiplex PCR, the TCRdb table keeps only in-frame clones and is missing some. The sample contains about 180,000 clones, around 79% of which appear only once. The CDR3 contains 13 residues. Trimming left V 5 bases short and J 8 bases short, with 15 bases between. CDR1 is LNHDA and CDR2 is SQIVND in the germline V gene (reference sequence). The sample was PBMCs. The receptor was isolated from a woman in her forties in good health and CMV-seronegative. The chain is built from TRBV19 and TRBJ1-2; D unresolved. CDR3 sequence: CASSSGGLYGYTF. The CDR3 coding sequence is TGTGCCAGTAGTTCCGGAGGTCTATACGGCTACACCTTC.